This passage covers 16 T cell receptor beta chains from one sample sequenced in a study of blood T cell repertoires in COVID-19. Clones were read by immunoSEQ multiplex PCR, and TCRdb kept only the in-frame ones, dropping some. The profile shows roughly 130,000 clones, about 88% of them singletons. Sequencing input: peripheral blood. The receptors derive from a man aged 50-59 years with active COVID-19.

The rearrangement links TRBV14 to TRBJ1-1; D call uncertain. The germline CDR1 and CDR2 sequences are SGHDN and FVKESK. The CDR3 is 13 amino acids. Trimming took 4 bases from V and 0 from J, leaving 6 bases between them. The chain's CDR3 is CASSLTLNTEAFF. The CDR3 DNA sequence: TGTGCCAGCAGCCTAACTTTGAACACTGAAGCTTTCTTT.

This chain joins TRBV5-8 and TRBJ1-2, with D uncertain. The CDR3 has 13 amino acids. V shed 3 bases and J shed 4 bases, with 10 bases lying between them. Germline V gene sequence: CDR1 SGHTS, CDR2 YDEGEE. CDR3 DNA: TGTGCCAGCAGCTACGGACTGCGCTATGGCTACACCTTC. This encodes CASSYGLRYGYTF. Based on the CDR3 plus reference TRBV5-8 and TRBJ1-2, the full variable domain is EAGVTQSPTHLIKTRGQQATLRCSPISGHTSVYWYQQALGLGLQFLLWYDEGEERNRGNFPPRFSGRQFPNYSSELNVNALELEDSALYLCASSYGLRYGYTFGSGTRLTVV.

This chain uses TRBV2 with TRBJ1-2, with D possibly matching TRBD1 (6 bases). The CDR3 spans 14 residues. V lost 3 bases, J lost 3 bases, and 11 bases lay in between. CDR1 is SNHLY, CDR2 FYNNEI, per germline. DNA of the CDR3: TGTGCCAGCAGTGAGGGCAGGGGTGACTATGGCTACACCTTC. This encodes CASSEGRGDYGYTF.

The J gene is TRBJ2-5, the V gene TRBV6-5, with D possibly TRBD2 on 7 matching bases. The CDR3 runs to 14 residues. Trimming pared 4 bases from V and 3 bases from J, leaving 12 bases between. Per germline, CDR1 MNHEY and CDR2 SVGAGI. The CDR3 is CASSSVGGEETQYF. The CDR3, as DNA: TGTGCCAGCAGTTCGGTAGGGGGGGAAGAGACCCAGTACTTC.

This CDR3 reads CATGTSVSYNEQFF. The DNA for the CDR3 is TGTGCCACCGGGACTAGCGTTTCCTACAATGAGCAGTTCTTC. The chain couples TRBV19 to TRBJ2-1; 10 positions match TRBD2. The V and J ends lost 10 bases and 1 base, in that order; junction bases with no gene match: 4. CDR3 length: 14 amino acids. The germline gives CDR1 LNHDA, CDR2 SQIVND (reference sequence).

The chain carries TRBV2 and TRBJ2-3; no clear D. Per germline, CDR1 SNHLY and CDR2 FYNNEI. The CDR3 sequence is 15 residues long. V dropped 4 bases and J dropped 0 bases, with 11 bases sitting between them. The CDR3 DNA is TGTGCCAGCAGTGTTAGTGAACCTAGCACAGATACGCAGTATTTT. The encoded protein is CASSVSEPSTDTQYF.

The V and J genes are TRBV6-5 and TRBJ2-5, with D perhaps TRBD2 (5 bases). The germline V gene has CDR1 MNHEY and CDR2 SVGAGI. The CDR3 is 15 amino acids. V lost 2 bases, J lost 5 bases, and 15 bases lay in between. The CDR3 region is CASSYNRGWRETQYF. The CDR3 DNA is TGTGCCAGCAGTTACAATCGGGGTTGGAGGGAGACCCAGTACTTC.

The chain joins TRBV6-2 or TRBV6-3 to TRBJ2-7, with a possible D match to TRBD1 (5 bases). V shed 6 bases and J shed 5 bases, with 29 bases lying between them. Per the germline V gene, CDR1 is MNHEY and CDR2 is SVGEGT. The CDR3 consists of 18 residues. The CDR3 nucleotides are TGTGCCAGCAGCCTGGACACCCAACTACCCAAGAAAGGACACGAGCAGTACTTC. Its protein product is CASSLDTQLPKKGHEQYF.

V usage is TRBV7-8 and J usage is TRBJ2-1; tentatively, D is TRBD2 (6 bases). Germline V lookup: CDR1 SGHVS, CDR2 FQNEAQ. CDR3 length: 13 residues. Trimming stripped 5 bases from V and 5 bases from J, with 10 bases between. As DNA, the CDR3 is TGTGCCAGCAGCCCGGGACTTGACAATGAGCAGTTCTTC. This translates into CASSPGLDNEQFF.

V and J are TRBV5-5 and TRBJ2-2; 7 bases match TRBD2. Germline assignment: CDR1 SGHKS and CDR2 YYEKEE (reference sequence). CDR3 size: 16 residues. V dropped 0 bases and J dropped 4; count of bases not matched to a gene: 6. The DNA for the CDR3 is TGTGCCAGCAGCTTGGCCGGGGGGAGGAGCACCGGGGAGCTGTTTTTT. This translates into CASSLAGGRSTGELFF.

This clone was detected once. The gene calls are TRBV13 and TRBJ2-1; 7 bases map to TRBD1. Germline V gene sequence: CDR1 PRHDT, CDR2 FYEKMQ (reference sequence). There are 18 residues in the CDR3. J lost 6 bases, V lost 1 base, and 15 bases had no gene match. The CDR3 protein is CASSLEGGVDRASNEQFF. In nucleotides, the CDR3 is TGTGCCAGCAGCTTAGAGGGTGGAGTAGACAGGGCATCCAATGAGCAGTTCTTC.

J is TRBJ2-2 and V is TRBV5-5; TRBD2 matches 9 bases. Looked up from germline, CDR1 is SGHKS and CDR2 is YYEKEE (reference sequence). This CDR3 has 15 amino acids. V was pared by 3 bases and J by 4 bases, with 4 bases of the junction left unmatched. The CDR3 sequence is CASSSGTSITGELFF. CDR3 sequence (DNA): TGTGCCAGCAGCTCGGGGACTAGCATCACCGGGGAGCTGTTTTTT.

The chain employs TRBV19 and TRBJ2-1, with D possibly being TRBD1 (5 bases). Trimming removed 7 bases from V and 6 bases from J, with 19 bases in between. This CDR3 comprises 15 residues. Germline V gene data show CDR1 as LNHDA and CDR2 as SQIVND (reference sequence). CDR3 region: CASIGAGRSGNEQFF. The DNA of the CDR3 is TGTGCCAGTATTGGGGCAGGGCGTTCGGGCAATGAGCAGTTCTTC.

The chain joins TRBV7-9 to TRBJ1-6; 7 bases are a match to TRBD1. V lost 5 bases to trimming and J lost 7 bases; unmatched junction nucleotides: 5. This CDR3 spans 14 amino acids. The germline gives CDR1 SEHNR, CDR2 FQNEAQ (reference sequence). Here the CDR3 reads CASSREQGNSPLHF. CDR3 sequence (DNA): TGTGCCAGCAGCCGGGAACAGGGGAATTCACCCCTCCACTTT.

CDR3 residues: CASSPTPDARNSPLHF. The CDR3, as DNA: TGTGCCAGCTCACCTACGCCCGATGCCAGGAATTCACCCCTCCACTTT. The chain couples TRBV18 to TRBJ1-6; D remains unclear. This CDR3 region has 16 residues. CDR1 is KGHSH, CDR2 LQKENI, per germline. V lost 3 bases, J lost 7 bases, and 16 bases lay in between.

DNA for the CDR3: TGTGCCAGCAGCCACGGGACAGCCACCTCGAACTCCTATAATTCACCCCTCCACTTT. It yields the protein CASSHGTATSNSYNSPLHF. The rearrangement links TRBV3-1 (or the pseudogene TRBV3-2) to TRBJ1-6, with 7 bases identical to TRBD1. The germline CDR1 and CDR2 sequences are LGHDT and YNNKEL (reference sequence). This CDR3 has 19 amino acids. After removal of 3 bases from V and 0 bases from J, the junction contained 11 bases not matched to a gene.